These 27 T cell receptor beta chains came from one sample sequenced in a study of blood T cell repertoires in COVID-19. The assay was immunoSEQ multiplex PCR, and TCRdb's table has in-frame clones only and misses some. The data show over 200,000 clones, with about four fifths seen just once and around 6% held by the top ten. The sample comprised peripheral blood. All receptors come from a man older than 75 with acute or convalescent COVID-19.

The chain joins TRBV19 to TRBJ2-1, with 10 bases matching TRBD1. This CDR3 comprises 15 residues. Germline V gives CDR1 LNHDA, CDR2 SQIVND (reference sequence). V was clipped by 6 bases and J by 4 bases; unmatched bases: 6. The CDR3 sequence: CASSQRTGGYNEQFF. In nucleotides, the CDR3 is TGTGCCAGTAGCCAAAGGACAGGGGGATACAATGAGCAGTTCTTC. Complete variable domain (other parts from reference TRBV19 and TRBJ2-1): DGGITQSPKYLFRKEGQNVTLSCEQNLNHDAMYWYRQDPGQGLRLIYYSQIVNDFQKGDIAEGYSVSREKKESFPLTVTSAQKNPTAFYLCASSQRTGGYNEQFFGPGTRLTVL.

The chain links TRBV5-1 to TRBJ1-6; TRBD1 matches 10 bases. The germline V gene has CDR1 SGHRS and CDR2 YFSETQ. V shed 1 base and J 7 bases; nucleotides not matched to a gene: 2. The CDR3 length is 15 residues. CDR3 region: CASSLSGQGNSPLHF. CDR3 in DNA: TGCGCCAGCAGCTTGTCGGGACAGGGGAATTCACCCCTCCACTTT.

The chain couples TRBV2 to TRBJ2-1; TRBD1 matches at 7 bases. V shed 4 bases and J 12 bases; nucleotides not matched to a gene: 3. In germline, CDR1 is SNHLY, CDR2 FYNNEI. The CDR3 is made up of 11 amino acids. The CDR3 protein is CASSGWTGQFF. As DNA, the CDR3 is TGTGCCAGCAGTGGCTGGACAGGGCAGTTCTTC.

This clone was recorded once. The chain is built from TRBV5-1 and TRBJ1-1; 8 bases line up with TRBD1. The trim removed 2 bases at V and 9 bases at J, leaving 9 bases unmatched. The CDR3 is 14 amino acids. Germline V gives CDR1 SGHRS, CDR2 YFSETQ. CDR3 bases: TGCGCCAGCAGCTTAGGACAGGGAATCGAGAAAGCTTTCTTT. This codes for CASSLGQGIEKAFF.

V usage is TRBV27 and J usage is TRBJ2-7; 12 bases map to TRBD2. V shed 4 bases, J shed 6 bases, and the junction held 7 bases outside the gene matches. From germline, CDR1 is MNHEY and CDR2 SMNVEV (reference sequence). This CDR3 has 15 residues. The CDR3 DNA sequence: TGTGCCAGCAGTTGGGGGGGACTAGCGGGTCGCGAGCAGTACTTC. It yields the protein CASSWGGLAGREQYF.

This sequence joins TRBV28 and TRBJ1-4; D perhaps matches TRBD1 (5 bases). The length of the CDR3 is 14 residues. V was pared by 5 bases and J by 6 bases, with 13 bases between. Germline loops: CDR1 MDHEN, CDR2 SYDVKM. The chain's CDR3 is CASSGGGGDEKLFF. DNA for the CDR3: TGTGCCAGCAGTGGGGGAGGTGGGGATGAAAAACTGTTTTTT.

The chain links TRBV19 to TRBJ1-6, with no clear D. Germline V CDR1 and CDR2: LNHDA, SQIVND (reference sequence). V was trimmed by 3 bases and J by 10 bases, leaving 10 bases between them. The CDR3 extends over 13 amino acids. As DNA, the CDR3 is TGTGCCAGTAGTATCAACGGGGAGTCACCCCTCCACTTT. The encoded protein is CASSINGESPLHF.

This chain links TRBV5-6 with TRBJ2-1, with TRBD1 matching over 8 bases. Germline V gene data show CDR1 as SGHDT and CDR2 as YYEEEE. The ends lost 1 base at V and 1 base at J; junction bases unmatched: 1. The CDR3 is 15 residues long. The CDR3 DNA sequence: TGTGCCAGCAGCTTGTACAGGGGGTCCTACAATGAGCAGTTCTTC. It codes for CASSLYRGSYNEQFF.

This clone was counted once. V is TRBV2 and J is TRBJ2-1; D uncertain. CDR1 is SNHLY, CDR2 FYNNEI, per germline. V lost 8 bases and J 9 bases, leaving 14 bases between the germline ends. The CDR3 has 12 amino acids. DNA of the CDR3: TGTGCCAGCGACTCTGGTGTCAGTGAGCAGTTCTTC. Protein sequence: CASDSGVSEQFF.

The chain joins TRBV4-2 to TRBJ2-3; 8 nucleotides line up with TRBD2. Germline V gene data show CDR1 as LGHNA and CDR2 as YNFKEQ. The ends lost 2 bases at V and 5 bases at J; junction bases unmatched: 3. This CDR3 has 14 residues. CDR3 protein: CASSQTGGRDTQYF. The CDR3 DNA reads TGTGCCAGCAGCCAAACGGGGGGGCGAGATACGCAGTATTTT.

This chain connects TRBV11-2 to TRBJ2-1; 7 bases agree with TRBD2. This CDR3 spans 16 amino acids. Germline V CDR1 and CDR2: SGHAT, FQNNGV. J gave up 2 bases and V 5 bases, and 9 bases lay outside the gene matches. The CDR3 here is CASSPRLAATYNEQFF. The DNA for the CDR3 is TGTGCCAGCAGCCCAAGGCTAGCGGCGACCTACAATGAGCAGTTCTTC.

This rearrangement joins TRBV5-4 to TRBJ2-5; 8 bases align to TRBD2. The CDR3 has 16 amino acids. The trim removed 4 bases at V and 4 bases at J, leaving 12 bases unmatched. Germline lookup yields CDR1 SGHNT and CDR2 YYREEE (reference sequence). The CDR3 protein is CASSPAQRGSRETQYF. CDR3 bases: TGTGCCAGCAGCCCGGCCCAGCGGGGGAGCCGAGAGACCCAGTACTTC.

V is TRBV6-6 and J is TRBJ1-6, with D perhaps matching TRBD1 (5 bases). V dropped 4 bases and J dropped 6 bases, with 16 bases sitting between them. This CDR3 has 16 amino acids. Germline loops: CDR1 MNHNY, CDR2 SVGAGI (reference sequence). The CDR3 loop is CASSFPLTDTNSPLHF. For the CDR3, the DNA is TGTGCCAGCAGTTTCCCGCTGACAGATACTAATTCACCCCTCCACTTT.

This rearrangement joins TRBV4-1 to TRBJ2-3; TRBD2 agrees at 14 bases. The CDR3 extends over 17 amino acids. The germline gives CDR1 MGHRA, CDR2 YSYEKL. Unmatched junction bases numbered 6, after V lost 3 bases and J lost 4 bases. CDR3: CASSQQTSGRAPDTQYF. DNA of the CDR3: TGCGCCAGCAGCCAGCAGACTAGCGGGAGGGCCCCAGATACGCAGTATTTT.

This chain uses TRBV27 with TRBJ1-2; 9 bases map to TRBD1. Germline V lookup: CDR1 MNHEY, CDR2 SMNVEV (reference sequence). This CDR3 has 16 residues. Losses at the gene ends were 0 bases for V and 6 bases for J; bases not matched to a gene: 8. The CDR3 region has the DNA TGTGCCAGCAGTTTATCGAGGGTCGGGACAGGGCATGGCTACACCTTC. It specifies CASSLSRVGTGHGYTF.

The V call is TRBV6-5, the J call TRBJ2-2, with 8 nucleotides matching TRBD2. The CDR3 has 15 residues. Germline V lookup: CDR1 MNHEY, CDR2 SVGAGI. V trimming: 10 bases; J trimming: 7 bases; junction bases outside the gene matches: 14. The CDR3 is CATQTGAGEVGELFF. In DNA form, the CDR3 reads TGTGCCACCCAGACTGGAGCGGGAGAGGTCGGGGAGCTGTTTTTT.

This clone has a handful of counts. The rearrangement joins TRBV5-6 to TRBJ1-2, with TRBD1 matching 9 bases. The trim removed 3 bases at V and 4 bases at J, leaving 4 bases unmatched. From germline, CDR1 is SGHDT and CDR2 YYEEEE. The CDR3 extends over 14 amino acids. As DNA, the CDR3 is TGTGCCAGCAGCTGGGGACAGGGCGCCTATGGCTACACCTTC. Protein product: CASSWGQGAYGYTF.

The chain links TRBV27 to TRBJ2-7; tentatively, D is TRBD1 (5 bases). Per the germline V gene, CDR1 is MNHEY and CDR2 is SMNVEV (reference sequence). V dropped 5 bases and J dropped 7 bases, with 21 bases sitting between them. This CDR3 is built from 15 residues. As DNA, the CDR3 is TGTGCCAGCAGTCCCGAAGGGGTCGGTTCTCGGGAGCAGTACTTC. Its translation is CASSPEGVGSREQYF.

The chain has TRBV29-1 and TRBJ2-5, with 8 bases fitting TRBD2. J gave up 1 base and V 6 bases, and 7 bases lay outside the gene matches. This CDR3 region has 14 residues. The germline V gene encodes CDR1 SQVTM and CDR2 ANQGSEA. CDR3 bases: TGCAGCGTCGAAAGCGGGGGACGCCAAGAGACCCAGTACTTC. The encoded protein is CSVESGGRQETQYF.

This rearrangement joins TRBV28 to TRBJ2-1; weak D call: TRBD1 (6 bases). Trimming stripped 6 bases from V and 2 bases from J, with 11 bases between. The CDR3 sequence is 14 residues long. In germline, CDR1 is MDHEN, CDR2 SYDVKM. The CDR3 nucleotides are TGTGCCAGCAGGACAGGCCGGGCCTACAATGAGCAGTTCTTC. It translates to CASRTGRAYNEQFF.

The chain couples TRBV18 to TRBJ2-3; D might be TRBD1 (5 bases). Germline loops: CDR1 KGHSH, CDR2 LQKENI. V lost 3 bases and J 2 bases, leaving 15 bases between the germline ends. This CDR3 has 16 residues. The DNA for the CDR3 is TGTGCCAGCTCACCTCCAGGGTTCATATCCACAGATACGCAGTATTTT. This sequence encodes CASSPPGFISTDTQYF.

The V gene is TRBV27, the J gene TRBJ2-7; 9 nucleotides align to TRBD1. Germline-derived CDR1 and CDR2 are MNHEY and SMNVEV (reference sequence). The CDR3 runs 16 residues. V lost 0 bases and J lost 6; bases outside the gene matches: 9. In nucleotides, the CDR3 is TGTGCCAGCAGTTTATCGCACCCGTACAGGGGGCCCGAGCAGTACTTC. Residues: CASSLSHPYRGPEQYF.

The chain employs TRBV15 and TRBJ2-7; perhaps TRBD1 as D (5 bases). The CDR3 loop spans 14 amino acids. V shed 6 bases and J shed 3 bases, with 15 bases lying between them. Looked up from germline, CDR1 is LNHNV and CDR2 is YYDKDF (reference sequence). Here the CDR3 DNA reads TGTGCCACCAGACCCGGAAGGGGTGGCTACGAGCAGTACTTC. As protein: CATRPGRGGYEQYF.

The V and J genes are TRBV28 and TRBJ2-7; tentative D call: TRBD1 (5 bases). The CDR3 extends over 12 amino acids. Looked up from germline, CDR1 is MDHEN and CDR2 is SYDVKM. Deletions cut 4 bases from V and 3 bases from J, with 7 bases between. CDR3 nucleotide sequence: TGTGCCAGCAGTTACCAGGGCTACGAGCAGTACTTC. Its protein is CASSYQGYEQYF.

As regards this clone: Different DNA sequences within this sample yield the same CDR3. This chain joins TRBV5-1 and TRBJ2-7; 7 bases match TRBD1. Looked up from germline, CDR1 is SGHRS and CDR2 is YFSETQ. The CDR3 sequence is 15 residues long. Losses at the gene ends were 0 bases for V and 0 bases for J; bases not matched to a gene: 3. As DNA, the CDR3 is TGCGCCAGCAGCTTGGGACAGGGAGCCTCCTACGAGCAGTACTTC. Translated: CASSLGQGASYEQYF.

V and J are TRBV10-3 and TRBJ1-2; 8 positions match TRBD1. The CDR3 contains 15 residues. Per germline, CDR1 ENHRY and CDR2 SYGVKD. Trimming removed 3 bases from V and 8 bases from J; junction bases left unmatched: 11. CDR3 DNA sequence: TGTGCCATCAGTGAAGGGACAGGCCCCGTCTCGGGCTACACCTTC. Residues: CAISEGTGPVSGYTF.

The sample holds many counts of this clone. The V call is TRBV9, the J call TRBJ2-1, with D possibly being TRBD1 (6 bases). The CDR3 sequence is 15 residues long. Trimming stripped 1 base from V and 6 bases from J, with 14 bases between. Germline CDR1 and CDR2: SGDLS and YYNGEE. DNA for the CDR3: TGTGCCAGCAGCGTACAGGGGCAGGGTATCAATGAGCAGTTCTTC. It translates to CASSVQGQGINEQFF.